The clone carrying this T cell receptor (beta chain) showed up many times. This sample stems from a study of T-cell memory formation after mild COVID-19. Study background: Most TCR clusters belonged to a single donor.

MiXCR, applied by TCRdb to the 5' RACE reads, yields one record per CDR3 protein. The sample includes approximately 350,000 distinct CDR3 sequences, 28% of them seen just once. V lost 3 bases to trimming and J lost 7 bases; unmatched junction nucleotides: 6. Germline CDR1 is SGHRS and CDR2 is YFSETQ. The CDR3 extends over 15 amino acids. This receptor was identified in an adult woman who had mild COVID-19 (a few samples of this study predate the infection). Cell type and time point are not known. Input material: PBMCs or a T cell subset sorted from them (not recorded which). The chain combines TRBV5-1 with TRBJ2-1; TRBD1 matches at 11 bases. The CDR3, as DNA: TGCGCCAGCAGCTATGGACAGGGGGCGGGTAATGAGCAGTTCTTC. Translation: CASSYGQGAGNEQFF.